The 23 T cell receptor beta chains given below trace back to one sample, sequenced in a study of blood T cells in healthy people across ages. Primers used in a second PCR of roughly 7 to 12 cycles were a sample-barcoded 5' primer and a J-beta primer mix. TCRdb ran MiXCR on the 5' RACE reads and lists one entry per CDR3 protein. The sample includes hundreds of thousands of distinct CDR3 sequences, roughly 32% of them seen just once. The sequenced sample consisted of blood. Source of these receptors: an elderly woman in good health.

The chain uses TRBV6-6 and TRBJ2-3; the match to TRBD2 covers 9 bases. This CDR3 contains 17 residues. Germline CDR1 and CDR2: MNHNY and SVGAGI (reference sequence). J was trimmed by 7 bases and V by 6 bases; bases with no gene match: 17. The CDR3 protein is CASSSTLSAGGPNTQYF. The CDR3 coding sequence is TGTGCCAGCAGCTCCACCCTGTCCGCGGGGGGGCCCAATACGCAGTATTTT.

This clonotype has only a few counts. V is TRBV6-6 and J is TRBJ1-1; D possibly corresponds to TRBD1 (6 bases). The germline CDR1 and CDR2 sequences are MNHNY and SVGAGI (reference sequence). CDR3 length equals 15 residues. V was clipped by 7 bases and J by 1 base, with 16 bases between them. This CDR3 is CASTKGVDGNTEAFF. The CDR3 DNA sequence: TGTGCCAGCACCAAGGGGGTTGACGGGAACACTGAAGCTTTCTTT.

This clonotype was seen many times. V usage is TRBV21-1 and J usage is TRBJ2-1; the table's D call, TRBD1, has no DNA check behind it. TRBV21-1 is shown as a pseudogene. The CDR3 contains 15 residues. This chain's CDR3 is CASSSSRQGEDEQFF. The DNA for the CDR3 is TGTGCCAGCAGCAGTAGCCGACAGGGTGAGGATGAGCAGTTCTTC.

This clonotype was recorded at least ten times. This sequence joins TRBV6-4 and TRBJ2-3, with TRBD1 as a possible D gene (6 bases). With 3 bases removed from V and 0 bases from J, the gap between germline ends came to 7 bases. The CDR3 spans 14 residues. The germline gives CDR1 MRHNA, CDR2 SNTAGT. The CDR3 spells CASSEDSSTDTQYF. The CDR3 DNA follows: TGTGCCAGCAGTGAGGACAGTAGCACAGATACGCAGTATTTT.

This clonotype occurred once. The conserved closing phenylalanine or tryptophan is absent in this CDR3, likely reflecting a read error. This sequence joins TRBV7-2 and TRBJ2-1, with TRBD2 identical over 12 bases. Germline trimming cut 2 bases from V and 7 bases from J; bases unmatched to any gene: 3. CDR1 SGHTA and CDR2 FQGNSA come from the germline V gene. The CDR3 runs to 15 residues. The CDR3 bases are TGTGCCAGCAGCTTACTAGCGGGGGGGCGGAATGAGCAGTTCCCC. It translates to CASSLLAGGRNEQFP.

This clonotype was seen ten or more times. The chain couples TRBV27 to TRBJ2-7, with a weak D call TRBD2 (5 bases). CDR3 size: 12 residues. CDR1 is MNHEY, CDR2 SMNVEV, per germline (reference sequence). V was cut by 6 bases and J by 0 bases, with 6 bases left in between. The DNA of the CDR3 is TGTGCCAGCAGGGGGAGCTCCTACGAGCAGTACTTC. The encoded protein is CASRGSSYEQYF.

This chain uses TRBV29-1 with TRBJ2-3; either TRBD1 or TRBD2 may supply D (5 bases each). The CDR3 contains 13 residues. The V end lost 4 bases, the J end lost 1 base, and 9 bases lay between the germline ends. CDR1 is SQVTM, CDR2 ANQGSEA, per germline. CDR3 DNA: TGCAGCGTTGGGGGGTCGGGCACAGATACGCAGTATTTT. Protein sequence: CSVGGSGTDTQYF.

Only one count was recorded for this clonotype. A read error may be the cause here, since a much bigger clone is one base away. V and J are TRBV27 and TRBJ1-2; D may be TRBD1 (6 bases). V was cut by 1 base and J by 7 bases, with 19 bases left in between. Germline CDR1 is MNHEY and CDR2 is SMNVEV (reference sequence). The CDR3 extends over 16 amino acids. CDR3 bases: TGTGCCAGCAGTTTATTGATGGGTGGGGGCTGGGGTGGCTACACCTTC. Translated, it gives CASSLLMGGGWGGYTF.

The V and J genes are TRBV7-9 and TRBJ2-7; 12 nucleotides line up with TRBD2. CDR1 and CDR2 from the germline V gene are SEHNR and FQNEAQ (reference sequence). The CDR3 is made up of 16 amino acids. V shed 5 bases and J 6 bases; nucleotides not matched to a gene: 11. CDR3 in amino acids: CASSLTRTSGILEQYF. In DNA, the CDR3 is TGTGCCAGCAGCCTCACTCGGACTAGCGGGATCCTCGAGCAGTACTTC.

Many counts were recorded for this clonotype. The rearrangement joins TRBV6-2 or TRBV6-3 to TRBJ2-5, with D perhaps TRBD1 (6 bases). The CDR3 runs 12 residues. Germline loops: CDR1 MNHEY, CDR2 SVGEGT. The germline V and J ends were trimmed by 10 bases and 2 bases, with 11 bases remaining between them. The CDR3 region has the DNA TGTGCCACCGAGGGGGTTCAAGAGACCCAGTACTTC. Protein sequence: CATEGVQETQYF.

This clonotype has ten or more counts. As DNA, the CDR3 is TGTGCCAGCAGTTTCCAAAGCCCGGGACTAAAAGAGACCCAGTACTTC. Amino acid sequence: CASSFQSPGLKETQYF. The rearrangement joins TRBV28 to TRBJ2-5; 7 bases map to TRBD2. Germline trimming cut 3 bases from V and 3 bases from J; bases unmatched to any gene: 10. The CDR3 runs 16 residues. Germline V gene sequence: CDR1 MDHEN, CDR2 SYDVKM.

V and J are TRBV4-2 and TRBJ2-1; the D gene could be TRBD1 or TRBD2 (5 bases each). The V end lost 0 bases, the J end lost 13 bases, and 13 bases lay between the germline ends. This CDR3 is built from 13 residues. Germline loops: CDR1 LGHNA, CDR2 YNFKEQ. The CDR3 loop is CASSQDPLGTQFF. For the CDR3, the DNA is TGTGCCAGCAGCCAAGATCCCCTAGGGACCCAGTTCTTC.

This chain joins TRBV6-5 and TRBJ2-5; D might be TRBD1 or TRBD2, each matching 5 bases. CDR3 length: 16 residues. CDR1 is MNHEY and CDR2 is SVGAGI in the germline V gene. Trimming pared 0 bases from V and 0 bases from J, leaving 11 bases between. For the CDR3, the DNA is TGTGCCAGCAGTTACTCGGGACGGGGCCACCAAGAGACCCAGTACTTC. Translation gives CASSYSGRGHQETQYF.

V usage is TRBV24-1 and J usage is TRBJ2-3; maybe TRBD2 (6 bases). Germline values: CDR1 KGHDR, CDR2 SFDVKD. CDR3 size: 15 residues. V was cut by 0 bases and J by 4 bases, with 10 bases left in between. The CDR3: CATSDLSGAADTQYF. DNA of the CDR3: TGTGCCACCAGTGATTTGTCGGGAGCTGCAGATACGCAGTATTTT.

The chain has TRBV20-1 and TRBJ2-7; D not resolved. The CDR3 totals 14 residues. V lost 1 base, J lost 2 bases, and 12 bases lay in between. Germline V gene lookup returns CDR1 DFQATT and CDR2 SNEGSKA (reference sequence). The CDR3 nucleotides read TGCAGTGCTAGAGGGGTGACGGAAGCCTACGAGCAGTACTTC. It translates to CSARGVTEAYEQYF.

This clonotype showed up many times. V is TRBV11-1 and J is TRBJ2-6, with 7 bases aligning to TRBD1. Trimming cost V 4 bases and J 0 bases; bases outside gene matches: 3. Germline assignment: CDR1 SGHAT and CDR2 FQDESV (reference sequence). This CDR3 contains 16 residues. In DNA form, the CDR3 reads TGTGCCAGCAGCTCGGACAGGCCCTCTGGGGCCAACGTCCTGACTTTC. This encodes CASSSDRPSGANVLTF.

In this sample, this clonotype turned up many times. The chain couples TRBV9 to TRBJ2-1, with D unresolved. V lost 0 bases and J lost 5, with 12 bases in between. Germline CDR1 and CDR2: SGDLS and YYNGEE. The CDR3 covers 15 residues. The CDR3 is CASSVVSKPDNEQFF. CDR3 sequence (DNA): TGTGCCAGCAGCGTAGTGAGCAAGCCCGACAATGAGCAGTTCTTC.

This clonotype was recorded many times. This sequence joins TRBV6-5 and TRBJ2-3; TRBD1 matches at 10 bases. V shed 2 bases, J shed 4 bases, and the junction held 3 bases outside the gene matches. The length of the CDR3 is 15 residues. The germline V gene has CDR1 MNHEY and CDR2 SVGAGI. The CDR3 DNA is TGTGCCAGCAGTTACGGGACAGGGGTATCAGATACGCAGTATTTT. It translates to CASSYGTGVSDTQYF.

This clonotype showed up many times. The J gene is TRBJ2-7, the V gene TRBV6-5, with D hard to call. The germline V and J ends were trimmed by 0 bases and 0 bases, with 3 bases remaining between them. CDR3 length equals 13 residues. Germline values: CDR1 MNHEY, CDR2 SVGAGI. In DNA form, the CDR3 reads TGTGCCAGCAGTTACTCCAGCTCCTACGAGCAGTACTTC. Residues: CASSYSSSYEQYF.

A single count supports this clonotype. The V call is TRBV10-3, the J call TRBJ2-7; D possibly matches TRBD1 or TRBD2 (5 bases each). V lost 10 bases and J lost 4, with 20 bases in between. In germline, CDR1 is ENHRY, CDR2 SYGVKD. This CDR3 is 14 amino acids long. CDR3 sequence reads: CASSSEGSRYEQYF. The DNA for the CDR3 is TGTGCCAGCAGCTCAGAGGGGTCGCGTTACGAGCAGTACTTC.

This clonotype was observed at least ten times. The genes are TRBV6-1 and TRBJ1-2, with 8 bases identical to TRBD1. Unmatched junction bases numbered 5, after V lost 1 base and J lost 4 bases. The germline V gene has CDR1 MNHNS and CDR2 SASEGT. The CDR3 loop spans 15 amino acids. The CDR3 sequence is CASSEELTGGYGYTF. The CDR3 bases are TGTGCCAGCAGTGAAGAGCTTACAGGGGGCTATGGCTACACCTTC.

The chain links TRBV30 to TRBJ1-2; D gene ambiguous. This CDR3 has 14 residues. V lost 0 bases and J 7 bases, leaving 15 bases between the germline ends. CDR1 is GTSNPN and CDR2 is SVGIG in the germline V gene (reference sequence). The CDR3 spells CAWSVEGRSFGYTF. The DNA of the CDR3 is TGTGCCTGGAGTGTAGAGGGAAGAAGTTTTGGCTACACCTTC.

This chain joins TRBV7-2 and TRBJ1-6; no clear D gene. Germline lookup yields CDR1 SGHTA and CDR2 FQGNSA. V was pared by 5 bases and J by 7 bases, with 15 bases between. This CDR3 has 15 amino acids. In nucleotides, the CDR3 is TGTGCCAGCAGCCCCAGTAATATTCGGAATTCACCCCTCCACTTT. Its translation is CASSPSNIRNSPLHF.